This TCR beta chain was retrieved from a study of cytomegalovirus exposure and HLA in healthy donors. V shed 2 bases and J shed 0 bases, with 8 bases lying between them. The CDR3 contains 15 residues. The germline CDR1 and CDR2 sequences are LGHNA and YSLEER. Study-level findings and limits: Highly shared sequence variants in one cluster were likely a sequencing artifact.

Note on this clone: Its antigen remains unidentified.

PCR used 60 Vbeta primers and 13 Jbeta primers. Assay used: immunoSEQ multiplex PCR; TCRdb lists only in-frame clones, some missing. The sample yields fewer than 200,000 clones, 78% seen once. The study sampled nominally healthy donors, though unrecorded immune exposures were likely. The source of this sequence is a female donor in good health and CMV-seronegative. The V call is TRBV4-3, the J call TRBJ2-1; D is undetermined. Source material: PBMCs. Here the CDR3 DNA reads TGCGCCAGCAGCCAACACCTCAGCTCCTACAATGAGCAGTTCTTC. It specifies CASSQHLSSYNEQFF.